One and the same sample provided the 24 T cell receptor beta chains below, sequenced in a study of T cell repertoires in cytomegalovirus infection. TCRdb processed the reads anew with MiXCR; each CDR3 protein has one entry. The sample shows roughly 500,000 distinct CDR3 sequences, 42% of them seen only once. These TCRs are of unknown antigen specificity. The source material was cultured PBMCs, sampled from culture after CMV antigen stimulation. All receptors derive from a human donor in good health (CMV status not recorded). Some clones in this sample may be carry-over from other donors' samples.

With regard to this clonotype: A much larger clonotype is one base distant, so this may be a read error. V is TRBV7-2 and J is TRBJ2-3; D remains ambiguous. Germline V gene lookup returns CDR1 SGHTA and CDR2 FQGNSA. Trimming left V 3 bases short and J 2 bases short, with 9 bases between. The CDR3 extends over 14 amino acids. The CDR3 DNA reads as TGTGCCAGCAGCTTTGTGGGTACCACAGATACGCAGTATTTT. Translating it yields CASSFVGTTDTQYF. Supplemented by reference TRBV7-2 and TRBJ2-3, the full variable domain reads GAGVSQSPSNKVTEKGKDVELRCDPISGHTALYWYRQSLGQGLEFLIYFQGNSAPDKSGLPSDRFSAERTGGSVSTLTIQRTQQEDSAVYLCASSFVGTTDTQYFGPGTRLTVL.

This clonotype has a handful of counts. The chain is built from TRBV7-4 and TRBJ2-1; 10 bases match TRBD1. V shed 5 bases, J shed 7 bases, and the junction held 8 bases outside the gene matches. The germline CDR1 and CDR2 sequences are SGHVT and SQSDAQ. The CDR3 has 15 residues. This CDR3 reads CASSPTRDRGNEQFF. The CDR3 bases are TGTGCCAGCAGCCCAACCCGGGACAGGGGTAATGAGCAGTTCTTC.

This clonotype has more than one count but fewer than ten. The chain couples TRBV10-2 to TRBJ1-1; D uncertain. The V end was cut by 0 bases, the J end by 2 bases, with 10 bases between. The V gene's germline CDR1 is WSHSY and CDR2 SAAADI. The CDR3 is made up of 15 amino acids. The CDR3 DNA follows: TGCGCCAGCAGTGAGTCGCCCGGGATTAACACTGAAGCTTTCTTT. Amino acids: CASSESPGINTEAFF.

Ten or more counts support this clonotype. The V gene is TRBV7-2, the J gene TRBJ2-7; 7 bases map to TRBD2. The V gene's germline CDR1 is SGHTA and CDR2 FQGNSA. The length of the CDR3 is 15 residues. Trimming removed 3 bases from V and 4 bases from J; junction bases left unmatched: 9. Here the CDR3 DNA reads TGTGCCAGCAGCTTTGGGGGGGTCAGGAGGTACGAGCAGTACTTC. Encoded protein: CASSFGGVRRYEQYF.

The rearrangement uses TRBV10-3 and TRBJ2-3; 7 nucleotides match TRBD1. The CDR3 covers 16 residues. CDR1 and CDR2 (germline): ENHRY, SYGVKD. The ends lost 4 bases at V and 5 bases at J; junction bases unmatched: 12. CDR3 loop: CAISGSTGARGDTQYF. As DNA, the CDR3 is TGTGCCATCAGTGGGTCAACAGGGGCAAGGGGAGATACGCAGTATTTT.

The rearrangement uses TRBV7-9 and TRBJ2-7; tentatively, D is TRBD1 or TRBD2 (7 bases each). CDR1 and CDR2 from the germline V gene are SEHNR and FQNEAQ (reference sequence). The germline V and J ends were trimmed by 3 bases and 3 bases, with 24 bases remaining between them. CDR3 length: 18 amino acids. CDR3 sequence reads: CASSFRPVDAGGDYEQYF. CDR3 bases: TGTGCCAGCAGCTTTCGGCCCGTGGATGCAGGGGGGGACTACGAGCAGTACTTC.

In its sample, this clonotype was seen a few times. This chain links TRBV7-8 with TRBJ2-3; 10 bases align to TRBD2. Trimming removed 5 bases from V and 7 bases from J; junction bases left unmatched: 12. Per germline, CDR1 SGHVS and CDR2 FQNEAQ. The CDR3 loop spans 16 amino acids. The CDR3 DNA reads TGTGCCAGCAGCCTTCCAGCGGGAGGGCCTGCGTATACGCAGTATTTT. This gives the protein CASSLPAGGPAYTQYF.

J is TRBJ2-5 and V is TRBV10-1; D could derive from TRBD1 or TRBD2 (5 bases each). The CDR3 totals 13 residues. V was pared by 1 base and J by 5 bases, with 8 bases between. Germline V gene sequence: CDR1 WNHNN, CDR2 SYGVQD (reference sequence). Here the CDR3 DNA reads TGCGCCAGCAGTGAGTGCAGGGACGAGACCCAGTACTTC. This codes for CASSECRDETQYF.

The chain couples TRBV7-9 to TRBJ2-6, with no clear D. The CDR3 covers 13 residues. V was shortened by 5 bases and J by 0 bases, with 2 bases between the two germline ends. Germline V gene lookup returns CDR1 SEHNR and CDR2 FQNEAQ (reference sequence). The CDR3 protein is CASSHSGANVLTF. DNA of the CDR3: TGTGCCAGCAGCCACTCTGGGGCCAACGTCCTGACTTTC.

This chain links TRBV7-8 with TRBJ2-7; 7 bases match TRBD2. J lost 4 bases, V lost 0 bases, and 6 bases had no gene match. Germline CDR1 and CDR2: SGHVS and FQNEAQ. CDR3 size: 15 residues. The CDR3 sequence is CASSLAGGPWYEQYF. For the CDR3, the DNA is TGTGCCAGCAGCTTAGCGGGAGGGCCTTGGTACGAGCAGTACTTC. Drawing the rest from reference TRBV7-8 and TRBJ2-7, the complete variable domain is GAGVSQSPRYKVAKRGQDVALRCDPISGHVSLFWYQQALGQGPEFLTYFQNEAQLDKSGLPSDRFFAERPEGSVSTLKIQRTQQEDSAVYLCASSLAGGPWYEQYFGPGTRLTVT.

The chain couples TRBV7-8 to TRBJ2-1; D might be TRBD1 (5 bases). Germline-derived CDR1 and CDR2 are SGHVS and FQNEAQ. The CDR3 is 15 amino acids. The V and J ends lost 1 base and 9 bases respectively, with 16 bases between them. The CDR3: CASSLDVAGIREQFF. CDR3 nucleotide sequence: TGTGCCAGCAGCTTAGATGTGGCAGGGATTCGTGAGCAGTTCTTC.

This clonotype occurred many times. DNA of the CDR3: TGTGCCAGCTTACTTAGGGGCAACACTGAAGCTTTCTTT. It encodes CASLLRGNTEAFF. V gene TRBV12-3 or TRBV12-4 combines with J gene TRBJ1-1; D is possibly TRBD1 (5 bases). V dropped 8 bases and J dropped 2 bases, with 12 bases sitting between them. CDR3 length: 13 amino acids.

This clonotype was observed a handful of times. The V and J genes are TRBV7-8 and TRBJ1-2; D possibly corresponds to TRBD1 (6 bases). The CDR3 totals 12 residues. The germline V and J ends were trimmed by 5 bases and 9 bases, with 13 bases remaining between them. Germline CDR1 and CDR2: SGHVS and FQNEAQ. The CDR3 protein is CASSRDRSRYTF. Here the CDR3 DNA reads TGTGCCAGCAGCAGAGACAGGTCGCGCTACACCTTC.

This clonotype was detected a few times. This chain joins TRBV7-9 and TRBJ2-3; 7 positions agree with TRBD2. V gave up 2 bases and J gave up 0 bases; unmatched junction bases: 2. The length of the CDR3 is 15 residues. Germline lookup yields CDR1 SEHNR and CDR2 FQNEAQ (reference sequence). CDR3 sequence reads: CASSLLADSTDTQYF. For the CDR3, the DNA is TGTGCCAGCAGCTTACTAGCGGACAGCACAGATACGCAGTATTTT.

This clonotype turned up a few times. The J gene is TRBJ2-7, the V gene TRBV27; TRBD1 matches 7 bases. The germline gives CDR1 MNHEY, CDR2 SMNVEV (reference sequence). The ends lost 5 bases at V and 6 bases at J; junction bases unmatched: 13. The CDR3 is 15 amino acids. CDR3 DNA sequence: TGTGCCAGCAGTGGGGGAACAGGGGATATCGCCGAGCAGTACTTC. Protein product: CASSGGTGDIAEQYF.

The chain carries TRBV6-8 and TRBJ1-1; 7 nucleotides line up with TRBD1. This CDR3 contains 16 residues. V trimming: 5 bases; J trimming: 1 base; junction bases outside the gene matches: 10. Germline CDR1 MNHGY, CDR2 SAAAGT. The CDR3 is CASSLSSSGGNTEAFF. DNA of the CDR3: TGTGCCAGCAGTCTATCGTCGTCAGGGGGGAACACTGAAGCTTTCTTT.

This chain connects TRBV7-2 to TRBJ1-1, with a tentative D call TRBD1 (6 bases). The length of the CDR3 is 18 residues. V lost 5 bases and J lost 1, with 23 bases in between. The germline V gene has CDR1 SGHTA and CDR2 FQGNSA. CDR3 nucleotide sequence: TGTGCCAGCAGCCTAGGGGGGGGCAGGCTAAGATCGAACACTGAAGCTTTCTTT. Amino acid sequence: CASSLGGGRLRSNTEAFF.

There are a few counts of this clonotype. CDR3 amino acids: CSASGGGSSTDTQYF. The CDR3 region has the DNA TGCAGTGCTAGCGGGGGAGGCTCAAGCACAGATACGCAGTATTTT. The gene calls are TRBV20-1 and TRBJ2-3; TRBD2 is a possible D gene (6 bases). Trimming left V 3 bases short and J 0 bases short, with 13 bases between. The CDR3 is 15 amino acids. Germline loops: CDR1 DFQATT, CDR2 SNEGSKA (reference sequence).

In its sample, this clonotype was seen a few times. The chain uses TRBV7-8 and TRBJ2-2; D remains ambiguous. This CDR3 has 17 amino acids. Deletions cut 2 bases from V and 2 bases from J, with 15 bases between. Germline V lookup: CDR1 SGHVS, CDR2 FQNEAQ. The CDR3 DNA reads TGTGCCAGCAGCTTAACCAGCGCGTCCAGTAACACCGGGGAGCTGTTTTTT. It yields the protein CASSLTSASSNTGELFF.

With respect to this clonotype: This may stem from a read error, because a much larger clone lies one nucleotide away. This chain connects TRBV7-2 to TRBJ2-7; 11 bases align to TRBD1. This CDR3 region has 15 residues. CDR1 and CDR2 (germline): SGHTA, FQGNSA. The CDR3 protein is CVSSFGTGGTYEQYF. Written as DNA, the CDR3 is TGTGTCAGCAGCTTTGGGACAGGGGGGACCTACGAGCAGTACTTC.

In its sample, this clonotype was seen a few times. The chain recombines TRBV12-3 or TRBV12-4 with TRBJ1-1; 10 bases are a match to TRBD1. The V and J ends lost 3 bases and 4 bases, in that order; junction bases with no gene match: 2. This CDR3 spans 14 amino acids. The CDR3 DNA reads TGTGCCAGCAGTTTTGGGACAGGGGTCACTGAAGCTTTCTTT. Translation: CASSFGTGVTEAFF.

V gene TRBV20-1 combines with J gene TRBJ2-5; no clear D. Germline lookup yields CDR1 DFQATT and CDR2 SNEGSKA (reference sequence). The CDR3 is 14 amino acids. Trimming left V 6 bases short and J 4 bases short, with 18 bases between. This chain's CDR3 is CSAPEARSSETQYF. DNA of the CDR3: TGCAGTGCCCCAGAGGCACGAAGTTCAGAGACCCAGTACTTC.

The genes are TRBV5-1 and TRBJ1-1; TRBD1 might be the D (5 bases). Per the germline V gene, CDR1 is SGHRS and CDR2 is YFSETQ. V was trimmed by 3 bases and J by 4 bases, leaving 13 bases between them. The CDR3 is 14 residues long. The CDR3 loop reads CASSWGVGFTEAFF. The CDR3 DNA sequence: TGCGCCAGCAGCTGGGGGGTCGGGTTCACTGAAGCTTTCTTT. The variable domain in full, with the rest retrieved from reference TRBV5-1 and TRBJ1-1, is KAGVTQTPRYLIKTRGQQVTLSCSPISGHRSVSWYQQTPGQGLQFLFEYFSETQRNKGNFPGRFSGRQFSNSRSEMNVSTLELGDSALYLCASSWGVGFTEAFFGQGTRLTVV.

This clonotype was observed a few times. The rearrangement links TRBV7-9 to TRBJ2-7; D is possibly TRBD2 (6 bases). Germline-derived CDR1 and CDR2 are SEHNR and FQNEAQ (reference sequence). The CDR3 covers 16 residues. V was cut by 2 bases and J by 0 bases, with 14 bases left in between. The CDR3 spells CASSLKSSASSYEQYF. As DNA, the CDR3 is TGTGCCAGCAGCTTAAAGTCTAGCGCCAGCTCCTACGAGCAGTACTTC.